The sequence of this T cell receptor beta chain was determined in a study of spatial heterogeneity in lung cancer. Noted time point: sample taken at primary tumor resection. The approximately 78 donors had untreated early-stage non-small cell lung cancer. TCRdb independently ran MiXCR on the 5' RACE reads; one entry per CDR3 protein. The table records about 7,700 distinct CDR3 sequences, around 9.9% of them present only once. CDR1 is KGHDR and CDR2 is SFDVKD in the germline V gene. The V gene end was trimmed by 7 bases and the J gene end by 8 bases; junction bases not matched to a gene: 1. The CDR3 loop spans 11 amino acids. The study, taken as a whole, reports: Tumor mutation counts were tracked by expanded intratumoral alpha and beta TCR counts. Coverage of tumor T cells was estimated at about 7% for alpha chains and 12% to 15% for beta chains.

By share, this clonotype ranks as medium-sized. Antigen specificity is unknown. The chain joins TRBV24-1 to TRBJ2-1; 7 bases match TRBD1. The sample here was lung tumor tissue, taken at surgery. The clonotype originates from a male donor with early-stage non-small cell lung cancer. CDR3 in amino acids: CATRQGYEQFF. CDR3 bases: TGTGCCACCAGACAGGGGTATGAGCAGTTCTTC.